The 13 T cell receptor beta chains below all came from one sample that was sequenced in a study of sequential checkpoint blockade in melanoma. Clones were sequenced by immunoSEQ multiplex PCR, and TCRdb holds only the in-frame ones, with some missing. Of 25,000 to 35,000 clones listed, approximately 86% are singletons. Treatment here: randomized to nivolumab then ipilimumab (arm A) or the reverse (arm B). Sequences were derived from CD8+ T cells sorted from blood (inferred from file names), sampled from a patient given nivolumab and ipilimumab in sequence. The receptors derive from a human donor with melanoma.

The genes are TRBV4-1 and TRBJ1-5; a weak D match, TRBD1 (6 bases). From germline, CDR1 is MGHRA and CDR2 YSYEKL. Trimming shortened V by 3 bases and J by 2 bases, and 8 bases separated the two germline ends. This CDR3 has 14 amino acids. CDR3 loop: CASSHRQGNQPQHF. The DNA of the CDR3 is TGCGCCAGCAGCCACCGACAGGGCAATCAGCCCCAGCATTTT.

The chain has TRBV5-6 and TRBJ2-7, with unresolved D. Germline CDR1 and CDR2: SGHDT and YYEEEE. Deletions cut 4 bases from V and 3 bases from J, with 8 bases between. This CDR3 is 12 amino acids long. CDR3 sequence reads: CASSTHSYEQYF. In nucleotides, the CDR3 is TGTGCCAGCAGCACGCACAGCTACGAGCAGTACTTC.

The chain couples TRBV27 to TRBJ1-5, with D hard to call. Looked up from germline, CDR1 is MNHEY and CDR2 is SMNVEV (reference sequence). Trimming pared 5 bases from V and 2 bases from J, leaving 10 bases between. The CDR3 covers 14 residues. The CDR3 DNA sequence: TGTGCCAGCAGTCCAGGCGGGGGCAATCAGCCCCAGCATTTT. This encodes CASSPGGGNQPQHF.

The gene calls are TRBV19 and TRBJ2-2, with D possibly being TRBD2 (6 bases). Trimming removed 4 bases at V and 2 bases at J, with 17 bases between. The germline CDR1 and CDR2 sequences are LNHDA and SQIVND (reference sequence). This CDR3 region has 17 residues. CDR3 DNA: TGTGCCAGTAGTACTTTCTGGGCTAGCGTTAACACCGGGGAGCTGTTTTTT. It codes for CASSTFWASVNTGELFF.

For the CDR3, the DNA is TGTGCCAGCAGCTGGGGGGTCTACGAGCAGTACTTC. It specifies CASSWGVYEQYF. V is TRBV5-6 and J is TRBJ2-7; the D gene is possibly TRBD2 (6 bases). CDR1 and CDR2 (germline): SGHDT, YYEEEE. Trimming took off 3 bases at V and 3 bases at J, with 7 bases between the two ends. The CDR3 sequence is 12 residues long.

CDR3 region: CASSLRETQYF. As DNA, the CDR3 is TGTGCCAGCAGCCTTCGGGAGACCCAGTACTTC. This rearrangement joins TRBV12-1 to TRBJ2-5; the table's TRBD2 call for D was not verified on the DNA. TRBV12-1 is a documented pseudogene. The CDR3 totals 11 residues.

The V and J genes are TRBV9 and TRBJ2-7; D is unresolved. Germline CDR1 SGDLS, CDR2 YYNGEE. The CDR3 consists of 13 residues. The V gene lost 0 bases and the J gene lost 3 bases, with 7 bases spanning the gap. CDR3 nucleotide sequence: TGTGCCAGCAGCGTAGGAACCAGCTACGAGCAGTACTTC. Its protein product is CASSVGTSYEQYF.

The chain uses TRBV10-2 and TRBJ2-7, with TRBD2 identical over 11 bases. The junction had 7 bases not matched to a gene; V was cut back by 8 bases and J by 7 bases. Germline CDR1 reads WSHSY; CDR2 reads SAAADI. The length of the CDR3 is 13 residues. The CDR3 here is CASLAGGPGEQYF. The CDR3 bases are TGCGCCAGCTTAGCGGGAGGGCCGGGGGAGCAGTACTTC.

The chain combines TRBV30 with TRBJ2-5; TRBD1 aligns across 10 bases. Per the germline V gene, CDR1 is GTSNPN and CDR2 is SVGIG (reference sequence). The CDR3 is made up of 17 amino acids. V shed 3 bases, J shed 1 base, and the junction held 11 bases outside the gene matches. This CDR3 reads CAWSLTGGMLGQETQYF. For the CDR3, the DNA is TGTGCCTGGAGCTTGACAGGGGGCATGTTGGGCCAAGAGACCCAGTACTTC.

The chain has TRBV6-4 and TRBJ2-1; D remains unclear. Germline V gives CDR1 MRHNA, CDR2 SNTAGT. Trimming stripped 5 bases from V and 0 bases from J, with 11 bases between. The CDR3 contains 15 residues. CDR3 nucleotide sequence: TGTGCCAGCAGTCCCCGGTTAAGCTCCTACAATGAGCAGTTCTTC. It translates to CASSPRLSSYNEQFF.

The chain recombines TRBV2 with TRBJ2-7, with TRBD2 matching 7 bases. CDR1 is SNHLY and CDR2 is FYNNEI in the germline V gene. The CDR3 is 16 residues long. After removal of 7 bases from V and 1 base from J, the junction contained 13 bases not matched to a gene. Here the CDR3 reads CASKGVGGSKSYEQYF. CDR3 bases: TGTGCCAGCAAAGGTGTCGGGGGGTCTAAGTCCTACGAGCAGTACTTC.

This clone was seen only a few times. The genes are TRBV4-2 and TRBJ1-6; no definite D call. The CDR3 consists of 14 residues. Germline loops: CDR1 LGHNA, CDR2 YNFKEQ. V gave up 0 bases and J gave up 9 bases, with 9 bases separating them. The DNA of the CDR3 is TGTGCCAGCAGCCAAGATATTGAGGGTTCACCCCTCCACTTT. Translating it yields CASSQDIEGSPLHF.

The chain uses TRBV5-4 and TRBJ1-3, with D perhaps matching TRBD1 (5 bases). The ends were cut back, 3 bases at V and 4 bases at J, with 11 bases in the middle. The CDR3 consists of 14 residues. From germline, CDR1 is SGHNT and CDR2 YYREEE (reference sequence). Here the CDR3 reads CASSWGQGGNTIYF. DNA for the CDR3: TGTGCCAGCAGCTGGGGCCAGGGAGGAAACACCATATATTTT.